The 21 T cell receptor beta chains below were found in one sample sequenced in a study of shared clonotypes between healthy human individuals. Some clones are missing from TCRdb's copy, which holds only in-frame ones; the method was immunoSEQ multiplex PCR. The repertoire holds more than 2,000,000 clones, approximately 93% seen once, with approximately 0.4% in the top ten. Sequencing was done on a sample of naive CD4+ T cells from PBMCs. Subset denoted: CD45RA+ positively selected. Every receptor here comes from a man aged 18 to 29 in good health. Some clones in this sample may be carry-over from other donors' samples.

This chain joins TRBV4-3 and TRBJ2-7; maybe TRBD2 (6 bases). Trimming left V 4 bases short and J 0 bases short, with 13 bases between. The CDR3 length is 15 residues. CDR1 and CDR2 from the germline V gene are LGHNA and YSLEER. The CDR3 sequence: CASSRGSGSSYEQYF. CDR3 bases: TGCGCCAGCAGCCGGGGCAGCGGGTCCTCCTACGAGCAGTACTTC.

This chain uses TRBV16 with TRBJ1-1; the D gene is possibly TRBD1 (5 bases). V gave up 0 bases and J gave up 4 bases, with 12 bases separating them. There are 15 residues in the CDR3. Germline CDR1 is KGHSY and CDR2 is FQNENV. CDR3 sequence: CASSQSGAFGTEAFF. For the CDR3, the DNA is TGTGCCAGCAGCCAATCTGGGGCCTTTGGCACTGAAGCTTTCTTT.

V gene TRBV29-1 combines with J gene TRBJ2-1; 8 nucleotides line up with TRBD2. V shed 2 bases, J shed 5 bases, and the junction held 17 bases outside the gene matches. The CDR3 is 18 amino acids. Germline assignment: CDR1 SQVTM and CDR2 ANQGSEA. The CDR3 loop reads CSVEMVLGPGGPDNEQFF. In DNA form, the CDR3 reads TGCAGCGTTGAAATGGTCCTGGGTCCGGGAGGGCCCGACAATGAGCAGTTCTTC.

The V gene is TRBV11-2, the J gene TRBJ2-7; 8 bases are shared with TRBD1. The CDR3 totals 14 residues. V lost 5 bases, J lost 7 bases, and 10 bases stayed unmatched. Germline V gives CDR1 SGHAT, CDR2 FQNNGV. The CDR3 sequence: CASSKGTGLGEQYF. DNA for the CDR3: TGTGCCAGCAGCAAAGGGACAGGCCTGGGGGAGCAGTACTTC.

The V gene is TRBV10-1, the J gene TRBJ1-2; 8 bases align to TRBD1. V lost 4 bases to trimming and J lost 8 bases; unmatched junction nucleotides: 6. The length of the CDR3 is 13 residues. From germline, CDR1 is WNHNN and CDR2 SYGVQD (reference sequence). The CDR3 sequence: CASSVAGGRGYTF. In DNA, the CDR3 is TGCGCCAGCAGTGTCGCAGGGGGCAGGGGCTACACCTTC.

The chain is built from TRBV6-5 and TRBJ1-3; D is undetermined. V was pared by 2 bases and J by 0 bases, with 8 bases between. In germline, CDR1 is MNHEY, CDR2 SVGAGI. The CDR3 extends over 15 amino acids. The CDR3 nucleotides are TGTGCCAGCAGTTACGGGATCCACTCTGGAAACACCATATATTTT. Translated, it gives CASSYGIHSGNTIYF.

The J gene is TRBJ2-7, the V gene TRBV7-9; tentatively, D is TRBD1 (6 bases). Looked up from germline, CDR1 is SEHNR and CDR2 is FQNEAQ (reference sequence). This CDR3 has 13 amino acids. Trimming shortened V by 5 bases and J by 6 bases, and 14 bases separated the two germline ends. CDR3 residues: CASSLGTTPEQYF. The CDR3 nucleotides are TGTGCCAGCAGCCTCGGGACAACCCCCGAGCAGTACTTC.

The chain recombines TRBV30 with TRBJ1-4; D uncertain. This CDR3 has 14 residues. The V end lost 0 bases, the J end lost 8 bases, and 13 bases lay between the germline ends. Germline V gives CDR1 GTSNPN, CDR2 SVGIG (reference sequence). CDR3 amino acids: CAWSVGNLNEKLFF. The CDR3 DNA follows: TGTGCCTGGAGTGTCGGGAACCTGAACGAAAAACTGTTTTTT.

DNA of the CDR3: TGTGCCAGCAGCGTAGAAGCGGGTTCTAACTATGGCTACACCTTC. Its translation is CASSVEAGSNYGYTF. The rearrangement links TRBV9 to TRBJ1-2; D remains ambiguous. Trimming left V 0 bases short and J 0 bases short, with 9 bases between. The CDR3 is 15 amino acids. Germline V lookup: CDR1 SGDLS, CDR2 YYNGEE.

This clone has a handful of counts. The J gene is TRBJ2-5, the V gene TRBV5-1; unclear D gene. CDR3 size: 11 residues. The V end was cut by 4 bases, the J end by 2 bases, with 3 bases between. Germline CDR1 is SGHRS and CDR2 is YFSETQ. The CDR3 DNA sequence: TGCGCCAGCAGCGAACAAGAGACCCAGTACTTC. Amino acid sequence: CASSEQETQYF.

This clone was seen only once. This chain uses TRBV20-1 with TRBJ2-1, with TRBD2 as a possible D gene (5 bases). Germline V gives CDR1 DFQATT, CDR2 SNEGSKA (reference sequence). V was clipped by 2 bases and J by 12 bases, with 11 bases between them. This CDR3 has 11 residues. This chain's CDR3 is CSARKTSAQFF. The CDR3 DNA sequence: TGCAGTGCTAGAAAAACTAGTGCGCAGTTCTTC.

CDR3 region: CASSPHQGGAYEQYF. The CDR3 coding sequence is TGTGCCAGCAGTCCACACCAAGGAGGGGCCTACGAGCAGTACTTC. The chain uses TRBV28 and TRBJ2-7; possibly TRBD2 for D (6 bases). The CDR3 has 15 amino acids. Germline V gene data show CDR1 as MDHEN and CDR2 as SYDVKM. The ends were cut back, 5 bases at V and 2 bases at J, with 16 bases in the middle.

This clone turned up a few times. The gene calls are TRBV29-1 and TRBJ1-1; possible D gene TRBD1, 5 bases. Trimming removed 6 bases at V and 0 bases at J, with 11 bases between. The germline V gene encodes CDR1 SQVTM and CDR2 ANQGSEA. CDR3 size: 13 residues. DNA of the CDR3: TGCAGCGTGGACCGACAGATGAACACTGAAGCTTTCTTT. This translates into CSVDRQMNTEAFF. Full variable domain (rest looked up from reference TRBV29-1 and TRBJ1-1): SAVISQKPSRDICQRGTSLTIQCQVDSQVTMMFWYRQQPGQSLTLIATANQGSEATYESGFVIDKFPISRPNLTFSTLTVSNMSPEDSSIYLCSVDRQMNTEAFFGQGTRLTVV.

This chain uses TRBV28 with TRBJ1-2, with D possibly matching TRBD1 (6 bases). Trimming cost V 3 bases and J 3 bases, with 14 bases left between them. The germline gives CDR1 MDHEN, CDR2 SYDVKM. The CDR3 has 15 amino acids. The CDR3 protein is CASSFTGAVDYGYTF. The CDR3 coding sequence is TGTGCCAGCAGTTTTACGGGGGCGGTTGACTATGGCTACACCTTC.

The chain has TRBV5-1 and TRBJ2-5, with D perhaps matching TRBD2 (6 bases). The CDR3 totals 14 residues. V was cut by 7 bases and J by 5 bases, with 18 bases left in between. Per germline, CDR1 SGHRS and CDR2 YFSETQ. The CDR3 is CASGGMASGETQYF. CDR3 sequence (DNA): TGCGCCAGCGGGGGGATGGCCTCTGGGGAGACCCAGTACTTC.

The chain employs TRBV12-5 and TRBJ1-1; D unclear. Germline CDR1 is LGHNT and CDR2 is FRNRAP. V was pared by 5 bases and J by 1 base, with 8 bases between. The CDR3 consists of 13 residues. DNA for the CDR3: TGTGCTAGTGGTGCCTGGCCGAACACTGAAGCTTTCTTT. Amino acids: CASGAWPNTEAFF.

This chain connects TRBV18 to TRBJ2-5; D call uncertain. Per germline, CDR1 KGHSH and CDR2 LQKENI. The length of the CDR3 is 15 residues. The germline V and J ends were trimmed by 0 bases and 2 bases, with 10 bases remaining between them. Written as DNA, the CDR3 is TGTGCCAGCTCACCACCGGGGATGTGGCAAGAGACCCAGTACTTC. The encoded protein is CASSPPGMWQETQYF.

V is TRBV5-1 and J is TRBJ2-3, with TRBD2 matching 7 bases. Germline V lookup: CDR1 SGHRS, CDR2 YFSETQ. V trimming: 2 bases; J trimming: 0 bases; junction bases outside the gene matches: 9. This CDR3 is 17 amino acids long. The CDR3 loop is CASSLPLAGASTDTQYF. Written as DNA, the CDR3 is TGCGCCAGCAGCTTACCCTTAGCGGGTGCTAGCACAGATACGCAGTATTTT. Full variable domain (missing parts from reference TRBV5-1 and TRBJ2-3): KAGVTQTPRYLIKTRGQQVTLSCSPISGHRSVSWYQQTPGQGLQFLFEYFSETQRNKGNFPGRFSGRQFSNSRSEMNVSTLELGDSALYLCASSLPLAGASTDTQYFGPGTRLTVL.

The rearrangement uses TRBV5-4 and TRBJ2-2; possibly TRBD1 for D (5 bases). Per germline, CDR1 SGHNT and CDR2 YYREEE (reference sequence). CDR3 size: 12 residues. V was trimmed by 4 bases and J by 5 bases, leaving 6 bases between them. Here the CDR3 DNA reads TGTGCCAGCAGCCGACAGACCGGGGAGCTGTTTTTT. Translated, it gives CASSRQTGELFF. Full variable domain (remainder filled in from reference TRBV5-4 and TRBJ2-2): ETGVTQSPTHLIKTRGQQVTLRCSSQSGHNTVSWYQQALGQGPQFIFQYYREEENGRGNFPPRFSGLQFPNYSSELNVNALELDDSALYLCASSRQTGELFFGEGSRLTVL.

The rearrangement links TRBV10-2 to TRBJ1-2; D not resolved. The ends were cut back, 4 bases at V and 5 bases at J, with 8 bases in the middle. The CDR3 is made up of 12 amino acids. Germline-derived CDR1 and CDR2 are WSHSY and SAAADI. The CDR3 DNA is TGCGCCAGCAGTGCCGGAACGTATGGCTACACCTTC. Translated, it gives CASSAGTYGYTF.

The DNA for the CDR3 is TGCGCCAGCAGCCAACTAGCGGGACTCACCGGGGAGCTGTTTTTT. Translating it yields CASSQLAGLTGELFF. V gene TRBV4-1 combines with J gene TRBJ2-2, with 9 bases lining up with TRBD2. V lost 2 bases, J lost 4 bases, and 2 bases stayed unmatched. The CDR3 extends over 15 amino acids. Germline CDR1 and CDR2: MGHRA and YSYEKL.